This T cell receptor beta chain was profiled in a study of T-cell memory formation after mild COVID-19. Trimming took off 6 bases at V and 4 bases at J, with 15 bases between the two ends. The CDR3 has 14 residues. In TCRdb, the 5' RACE reads were re-called with MiXCR into one record per CDR3 protein. This table holds 300,000 to 350,000 distinct CDR3 sequences, approximately 20% found once. This chain links TRBV12-3 or TRBV12-4 with TRBJ1-1; D gene uncertain. Sample: PBMCs or a T cell subset sorted from them (not recorded which). This sequence originates from a man in his late teens or twenties who had mild COVID-19 (a few samples of this study predate the infection). Cell type and time point are not known. The CDR3 sequence: CASSPGRTPTEAFF. CDR3 nucleotides: TGTGCCAGCAGCCCCGGGCGGACTCCCACTGAAGCTTTCTTT.